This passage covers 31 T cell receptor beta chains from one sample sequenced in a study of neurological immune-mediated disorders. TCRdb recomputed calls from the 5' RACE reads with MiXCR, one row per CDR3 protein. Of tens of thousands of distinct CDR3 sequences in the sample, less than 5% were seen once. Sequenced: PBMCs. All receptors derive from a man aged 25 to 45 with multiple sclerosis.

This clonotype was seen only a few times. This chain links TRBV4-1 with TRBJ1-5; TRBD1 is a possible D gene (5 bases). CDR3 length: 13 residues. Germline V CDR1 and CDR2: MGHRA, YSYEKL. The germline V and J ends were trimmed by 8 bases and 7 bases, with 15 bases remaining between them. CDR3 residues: CASGDGADQPQHF. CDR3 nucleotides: TGCGCCAGCGGTGATGGGGCTGACCAGCCCCAGCATTTT.

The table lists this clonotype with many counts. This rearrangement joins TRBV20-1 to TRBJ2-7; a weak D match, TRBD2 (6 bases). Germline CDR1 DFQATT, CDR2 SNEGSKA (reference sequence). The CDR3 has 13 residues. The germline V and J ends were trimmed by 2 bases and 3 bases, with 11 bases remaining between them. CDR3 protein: CSARSREDYEQYF. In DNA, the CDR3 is TGCAGTGCTAGAAGCAGGGAGGACTACGAGCAGTACTTC.

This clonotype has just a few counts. CDR3 loop: CASSTGYNYGYTF. The CDR3 DNA is TGTGCCAGCTCCACAGGTTATAACTATGGCTACACCTTC. The chain is built from TRBV6-5 and TRBJ1-2, with D possibly TRBD1 on 5 matching bases. CDR1 and CDR2 from the germline V gene are MNHEY and SVGAGI. The V gene lost 8 bases and the J gene lost 1 base, with 11 bases spanning the gap. The CDR3 sequence is 13 residues long.

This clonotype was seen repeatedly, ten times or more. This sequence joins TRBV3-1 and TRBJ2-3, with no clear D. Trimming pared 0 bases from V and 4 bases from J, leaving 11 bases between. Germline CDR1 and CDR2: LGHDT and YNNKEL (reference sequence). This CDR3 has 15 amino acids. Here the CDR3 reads CASSQEPLFADTQYF. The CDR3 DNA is TGTGCCAGCAGCCAAGAACCATTATTCGCAGATACGCAGTATTTT.

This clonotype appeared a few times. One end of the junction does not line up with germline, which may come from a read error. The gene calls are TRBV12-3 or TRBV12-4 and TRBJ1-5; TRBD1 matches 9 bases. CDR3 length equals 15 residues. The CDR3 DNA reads TGTGCCAGCAGCCAGACAGGGGGAGGCAATCAGCCCCAGAATTTT. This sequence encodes CASSQTGGGNQPQNF.

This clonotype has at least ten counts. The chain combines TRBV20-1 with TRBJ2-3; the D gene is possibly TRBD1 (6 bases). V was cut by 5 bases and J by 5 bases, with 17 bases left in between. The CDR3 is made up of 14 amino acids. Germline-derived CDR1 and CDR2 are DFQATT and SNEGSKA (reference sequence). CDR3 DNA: TGCAGTGCTTGTACAGGGCACCAAGTAGATACGCAGTATTTT. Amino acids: CSACTGHQVDTQYF.

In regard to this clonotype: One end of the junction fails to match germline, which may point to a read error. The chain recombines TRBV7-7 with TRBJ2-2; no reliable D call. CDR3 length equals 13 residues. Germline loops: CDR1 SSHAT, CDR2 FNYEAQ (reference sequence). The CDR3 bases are TGTGCTAGCAGCTTCTCTCATGCCGGGGAGCTGTTTTTT. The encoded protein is CASSFSHAGELFF.

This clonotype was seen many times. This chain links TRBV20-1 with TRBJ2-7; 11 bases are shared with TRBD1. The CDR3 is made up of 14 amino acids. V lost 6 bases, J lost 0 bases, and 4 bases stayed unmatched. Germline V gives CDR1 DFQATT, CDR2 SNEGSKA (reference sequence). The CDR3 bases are TGCAGTGCCCGGGGACAGGGGGTCTCCTACGAGCAGTACTTC. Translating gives CSARGQGVSYEQYF.

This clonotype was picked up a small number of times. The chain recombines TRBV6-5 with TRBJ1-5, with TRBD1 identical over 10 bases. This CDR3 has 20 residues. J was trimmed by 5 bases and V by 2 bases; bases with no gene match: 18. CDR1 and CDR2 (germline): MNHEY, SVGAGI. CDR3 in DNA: TGTGCCAGCAGTTACCTTCCACTCGTGGGACAGGGGTCTAGGCATCAGCCCCAGCATTTT. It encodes CASSYLPLVGQGSRHQPQHF.

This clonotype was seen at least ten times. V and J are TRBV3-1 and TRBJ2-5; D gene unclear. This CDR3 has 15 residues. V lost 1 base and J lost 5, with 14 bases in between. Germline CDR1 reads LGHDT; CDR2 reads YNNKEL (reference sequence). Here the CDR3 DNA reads TGTGCCAGCAGCCAAGCCTCCCGCGAAGTGGAGACCCAGTACTTC. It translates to CASSQASREVETQYF.

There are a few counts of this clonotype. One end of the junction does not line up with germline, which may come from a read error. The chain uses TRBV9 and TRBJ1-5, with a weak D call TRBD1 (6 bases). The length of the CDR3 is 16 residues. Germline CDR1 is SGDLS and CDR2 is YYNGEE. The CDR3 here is CASSVDGGPSNQPQNF. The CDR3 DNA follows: TGTGCCAGCAGCGTAGATGGGGGCCCGAGCAATCAGCCCCAGAATTTT.

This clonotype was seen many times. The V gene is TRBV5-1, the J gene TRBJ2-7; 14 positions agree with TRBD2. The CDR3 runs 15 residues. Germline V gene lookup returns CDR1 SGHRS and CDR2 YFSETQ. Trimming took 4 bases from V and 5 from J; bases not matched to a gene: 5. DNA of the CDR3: TGCGCCAGCAGCGCGGGACTAGCGGGGGTGGACGAGCAGTACTTC. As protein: CASSAGLAGVDEQYF.

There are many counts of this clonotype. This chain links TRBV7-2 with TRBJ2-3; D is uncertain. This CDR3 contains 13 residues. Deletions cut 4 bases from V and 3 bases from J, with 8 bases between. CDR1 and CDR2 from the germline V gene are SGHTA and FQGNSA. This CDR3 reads CASSSLGTDTQYF. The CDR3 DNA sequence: TGTGCCAGCAGCTCCCTGGGTACAGATACGCAGTATTTT.

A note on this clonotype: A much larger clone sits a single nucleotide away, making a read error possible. The CDR3, as DNA: TGCAGCGTCGTCCAGGGGGCCCACGAGCAGTACTTC. Translating it yields CSVVQGAHEQYF. The chain carries TRBV29-1 and TRBJ2-7; TRBD1 agrees at 8 bases. The CDR3 covers 12 residues. CDR1 is SQVTM, CDR2 ANQGSEA, per germline. The V segment lost 6 bases and the J segment 5 bases; nucleotides outside the gene matches: 6.

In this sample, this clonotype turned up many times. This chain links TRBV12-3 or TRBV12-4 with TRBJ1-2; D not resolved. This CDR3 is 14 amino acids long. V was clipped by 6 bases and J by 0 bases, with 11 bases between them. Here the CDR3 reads CASSHGYTNYGYTF. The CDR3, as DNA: TGTGCCAGCAGCCACGGGTACACTAACTATGGCTACACCTTC.

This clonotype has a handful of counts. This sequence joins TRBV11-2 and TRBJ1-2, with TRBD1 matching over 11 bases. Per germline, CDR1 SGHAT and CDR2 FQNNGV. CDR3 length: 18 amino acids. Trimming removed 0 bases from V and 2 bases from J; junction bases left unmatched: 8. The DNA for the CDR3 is TGTGCCAGCAGCTTAGAGATAGGACAGGGGGCTTTCAACTATGGCTACACCTTC. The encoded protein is CASSLEIGQGAFNYGYTF. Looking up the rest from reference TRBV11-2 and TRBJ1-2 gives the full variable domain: EAGVAQSPRYKIIEKRQSVAFWCNPISGHATLYWYQQILGQGPKLLIQFQNNGVVDDSQLPKDRFSAERLKGVDSTLKIQPAKLEDSAVYLCASSLEIGQGAFNYGYTFGSGTRLTVV.

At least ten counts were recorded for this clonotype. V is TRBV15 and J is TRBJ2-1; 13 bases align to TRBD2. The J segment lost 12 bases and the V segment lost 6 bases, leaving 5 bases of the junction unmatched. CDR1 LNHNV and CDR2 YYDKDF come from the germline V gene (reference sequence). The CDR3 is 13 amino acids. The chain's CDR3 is CATRTSGGPSQFF. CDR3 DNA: TGTGCCACCAGGACTAGCGGGGGGCCCTCGCAGTTCTTC.

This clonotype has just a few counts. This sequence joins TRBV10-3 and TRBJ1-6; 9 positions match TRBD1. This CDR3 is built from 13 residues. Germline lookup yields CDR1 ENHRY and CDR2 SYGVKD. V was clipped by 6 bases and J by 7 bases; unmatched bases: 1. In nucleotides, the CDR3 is TGTGCCATCAGGGGACAGGGAAATTCACCCCTCCACTTT. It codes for CAIRGQGNSPLHF.

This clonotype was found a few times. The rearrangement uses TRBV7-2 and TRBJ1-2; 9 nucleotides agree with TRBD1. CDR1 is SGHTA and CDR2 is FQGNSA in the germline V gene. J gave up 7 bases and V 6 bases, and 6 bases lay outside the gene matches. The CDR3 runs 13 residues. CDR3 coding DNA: TGTGCCAGCAGTTCGGGACAGGGATTTGGCTACACCTTC. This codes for CASSSGQGFGYTF.

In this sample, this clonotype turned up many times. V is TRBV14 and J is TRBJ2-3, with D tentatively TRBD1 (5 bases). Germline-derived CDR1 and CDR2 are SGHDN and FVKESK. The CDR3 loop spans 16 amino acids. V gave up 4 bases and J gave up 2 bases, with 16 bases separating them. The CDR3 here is CASSLDRLGPTDTQYF. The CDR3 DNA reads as TGTGCCAGCAGCCTCGACAGACTGGGCCCCACAGATACGCAGTATTTT.

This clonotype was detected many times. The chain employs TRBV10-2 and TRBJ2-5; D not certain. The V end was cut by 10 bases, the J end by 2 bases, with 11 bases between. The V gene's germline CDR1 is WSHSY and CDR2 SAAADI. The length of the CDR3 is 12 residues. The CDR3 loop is CATSTRQETQYF. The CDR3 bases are TGCGCCACCTCGACCAGACAAGAGACCCAGTACTTC.

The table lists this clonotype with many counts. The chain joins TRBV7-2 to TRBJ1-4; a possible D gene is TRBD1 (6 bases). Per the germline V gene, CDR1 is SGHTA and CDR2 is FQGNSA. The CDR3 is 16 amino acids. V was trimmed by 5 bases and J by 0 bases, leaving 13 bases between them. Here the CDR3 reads CASSPRQAATNEKLFF. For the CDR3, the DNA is TGTGCCAGCAGCCCTAGACAGGCGGCAACTAATGAAAAACTGTTTTTT.

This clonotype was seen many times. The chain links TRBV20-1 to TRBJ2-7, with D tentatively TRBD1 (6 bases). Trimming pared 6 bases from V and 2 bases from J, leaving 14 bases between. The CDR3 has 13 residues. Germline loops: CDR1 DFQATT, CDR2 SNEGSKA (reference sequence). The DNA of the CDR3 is TGCAGTGCGAACGAAGGGGGAGCCTACGAGCAGTACTTC. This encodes CSANEGGAYEQYF.

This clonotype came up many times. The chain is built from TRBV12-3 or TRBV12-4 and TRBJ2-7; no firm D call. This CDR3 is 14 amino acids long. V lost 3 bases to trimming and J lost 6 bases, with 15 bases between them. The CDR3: CASSFARRVREQYF. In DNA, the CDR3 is TGTGCCAGCAGTTTCGCCCGACGAGTACGCGAGCAGTACTTC.

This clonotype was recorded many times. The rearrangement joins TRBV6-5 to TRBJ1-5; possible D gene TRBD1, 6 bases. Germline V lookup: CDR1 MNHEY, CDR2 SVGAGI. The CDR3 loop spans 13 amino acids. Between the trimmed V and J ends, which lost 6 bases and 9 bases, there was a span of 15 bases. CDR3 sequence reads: CASREGGVSPQHF. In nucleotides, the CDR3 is TGTGCCAGCAGGGAGGGGGGGGTTTCGCCCCAGCATTTT.

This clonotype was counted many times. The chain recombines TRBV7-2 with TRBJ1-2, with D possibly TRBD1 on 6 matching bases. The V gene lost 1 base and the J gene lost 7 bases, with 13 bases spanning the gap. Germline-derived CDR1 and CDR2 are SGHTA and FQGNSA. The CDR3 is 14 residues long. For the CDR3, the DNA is TGTGCCAGCAGCTTAGAAGGCACAGGGTCTGGCTACACCTTC. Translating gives CASSLEGTGSGYTF.

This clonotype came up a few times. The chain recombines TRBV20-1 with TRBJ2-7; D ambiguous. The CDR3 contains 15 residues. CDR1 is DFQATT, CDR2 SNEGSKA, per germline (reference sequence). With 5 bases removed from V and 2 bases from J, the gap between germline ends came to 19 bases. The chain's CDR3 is CSAAVRRFATYEQYF. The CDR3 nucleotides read TGCAGTGCTGCCGTGAGGAGATTTGCGACCTACGAGCAGTACTTC.

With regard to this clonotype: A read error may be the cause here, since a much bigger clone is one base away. The CDR3 reads CSVAKSHYEQYF. The CDR3 bases are TGCAGCGTTGCAAAATCCCACTACGAGCAGTACTTC. V usage is TRBV29-1 and J usage is TRBJ2-7; D gene uncertain. This CDR3 region has 12 residues. Per germline, CDR1 SQVTM and CDR2 ANQGSEA. V lost 4 bases and J lost 3, with 10 bases in between.

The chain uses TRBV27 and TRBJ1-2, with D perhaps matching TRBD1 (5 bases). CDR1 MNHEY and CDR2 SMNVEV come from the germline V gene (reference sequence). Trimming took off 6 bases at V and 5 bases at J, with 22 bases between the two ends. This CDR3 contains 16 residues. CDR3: CASRHPTQGSLYGYTF. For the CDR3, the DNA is TGTGCCAGCAGACACCCCACCCAGGGAAGCCTATATGGCTACACCTTC.

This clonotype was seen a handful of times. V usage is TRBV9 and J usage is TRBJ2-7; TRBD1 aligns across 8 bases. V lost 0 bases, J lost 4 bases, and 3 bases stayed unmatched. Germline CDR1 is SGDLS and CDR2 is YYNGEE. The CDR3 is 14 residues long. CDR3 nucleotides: TGTGCCAGCAGCGTAGCTACAGGGGGGTACGAGCAGTACTTC. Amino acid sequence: CASSVATGGYEQYF.

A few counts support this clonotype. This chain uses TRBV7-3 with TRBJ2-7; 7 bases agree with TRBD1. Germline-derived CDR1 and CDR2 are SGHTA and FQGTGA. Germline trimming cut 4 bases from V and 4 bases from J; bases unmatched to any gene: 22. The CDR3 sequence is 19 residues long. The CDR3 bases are TGTGCCAGCAGCTCAGAGCCTGATGGAGACAGGGCGTTGTGGTACGAGCAGTACTTC. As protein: CASSSEPDGDRALWYEQYF.